This T cell receptor beta chain comes out of a study of T cells after yellow fever vaccination. Study-wide points: Most primary-vaccination clones reappeared after the booster (approximately 95% CD4, approximately 88% CD8).

The CDR3 length is 15 residues. Trimming took off 2 bases at V and 2 bases at J, with 11 bases between the two ends. 5'RACE template switching added a universal primer site and UMIs to TCR cDNA. One entry per CDR3 protein results from TCRdb running MiXCR on the 5' RACE reads. The sample holds under 700,000 distinct CDR3 sequences, about a sixth seen once. As to this clonotype: Its antigen is not known.

The clonotype was recovered from a man aged 18 to 29 who received the YFV17D yellow fever vaccine. Specimen: PBMCs, collected 5 days after the first yellow fever vaccination. V is TRBV12-3 or TRBV12-4 and J is TRBJ2-3; D possibly corresponds to TRBD2 (6 bases). CDR3 nucleotides: TGTGCCAGCAGTTTACGACTAGGGTTCACAGATACGCAGTATTTT. Encoded protein: CASSLRLGFTDTQYF.